The source of this TCR beta chain is a study of T cell changes during pregnancy in multiple sclerosis. With V trimmed by 3 bases and J by 4 bases, 9 bases remained unmatched. Germline V gene lookup returns CDR1 SGHTS and CDR2 YDEGEE. CDR3 length: 15 amino acids. Here immunoSEQ multiplex PCR was the method, and the copy in TCRdb shows in-frame clones only, minus some. The top ten clones hold roughly 1% of a sample with around 100,000 clones, around 93% of them seen once. The clonotype originates from a female donor with multiple sclerosis, enrolled in a pregnancy study. Sequenced material: peripheral blood, taken before pregnancy. The rearrangement joins TRBV5-8 to TRBJ2-7; 8 bases map to TRBD1. The CDR3 loop is CASSSGQGDWYEQYF. The CDR3 DNA reads as TGTGCCAGCAGCTCCGGACAGGGCGATTGGTACGAGCAGTACTTC. Drawing the rest from reference TRBV5-8 and TRBJ2-7, the complete variable domain is EAGVTQSPTHLIKTRGQQATLRCSPISGHTSVYWYQQALGLGLQFLLWYDEGEERNRGNFPPRFSGRQFPNYSSELNVNALELEDSALYLCASSSGQGDWYEQYFGPGTRLTVT.